The 27 T cell receptor beta chains reported below all come from one sample, sequenced in a study of blood T cell repertoires in COVID-19. The data were produced by immunoSEQ multiplex PCR, yet TCRdb's version contains in-frame clones alone and is incomplete. The sample includes 250,000 to 300,000 clones, 80% to 95% of them seen just once. Sequenced material: PBMCs or T cells enriched from blood (not recorded which). The receptors here all came from a woman aged 25 to 39 who had recovered from COVID-19.

This clone was counted a single time. The chain employs TRBV30 and TRBJ1-5, with 7 nucleotides matching TRBD1. Trimming removed 1 base from V and 4 bases from J; junction bases left unmatched: 1. The germline gives CDR1 GTSNPN, CDR2 SVGIG (reference sequence). The CDR3 loop spans 13 amino acids. For the CDR3, the DNA is TGTGCCTGGAGTGAACAGGGGAATCAGCCCCAGCATTTT. Its translation is CAWSEQGNQPQHF.

V gene TRBV7-2 combines with J gene TRBJ2-3; possibly TRBD1 for D (6 bases). Germline V CDR1 and CDR2: SGHTA, FQGNSA. V was cut by 3 bases and J by 2 bases, with 15 bases left in between. CDR3 length: 16 residues. This chain's CDR3 is CASSFDGTLITDTQYF. The CDR3 nucleotides are TGTGCCAGCAGCTTTGATGGGACACTAATCACAGATACGCAGTATTTT.

The genes are TRBV3-1 (or the pseudogene TRBV3-2) and TRBJ1-4; D is unresolved. Germline V gives CDR1 LGHDT, CDR2 YNNKEL (reference sequence). The V gene lost 3 bases and the J gene lost 0 bases, with 11 bases spanning the gap. CDR3 length: 16 amino acids. The CDR3 sequence: CASSHNPVATNEKLFF. The CDR3 nucleotides read TGTGCCAGCAGCCACAACCCGGTAGCAACTAATGAAAAACTGTTTTTT.

J is TRBJ2-2 and V is TRBV28, with D maybe TRBD2 (5 bases). There are 16 residues in the CDR3. Germline V gene lookup returns CDR1 MDHEN and CDR2 SYDVKM. Trimming stripped 3 bases from V and 2 bases from J, with 13 bases between. The CDR3 DNA reads as TGTGCCAGCAGTTTGCACCTGGACTTTAACACCGGGGAGCTGTTTTTT. Translated: CASSLHLDFNTGELFF.

This chain connects TRBV19 to TRBJ2-5; 11 nucleotides match TRBD2. Trimming cost V 3 bases and J 1 base; bases outside gene matches: 7. CDR1 is LNHDA and CDR2 is SQIVND in the germline V gene (reference sequence). The CDR3 runs to 17 residues. CDR3 sequence reads: CASSMMTSGTFQETQYF. The CDR3 region has the DNA TGTGCCAGTAGTATGATGACTAGCGGGACATTCCAAGAGACCCAGTACTTC.

The chain combines TRBV18 with TRBJ2-1; 7 bases fit TRBD2. This CDR3 has 14 amino acids. Germline values: CDR1 KGHSH, CDR2 LQKENI. J was trimmed by 7 bases and V by 2 bases; bases with no gene match: 5. The CDR3 DNA follows: TGTGCCAGCTCACCAGGTGATAGCGGGAATGAGCAGTTCTTC. Protein: CASSPGDSGNEQFF. The full variable domain, with the rest looked up from reference TRBV18 and TRBJ2-1, is NAGVMQNPRHLVRRRGQEARLRCSPMKGHSHVYWYRQLPEEGLKFMVYLQKENIIDESGMPKERFSAEFPKEGPSILRIQQVVRGDSAAYFCASSPGDSGNEQFFGPGTRLTVL.

The table lists this clone with a count of one. The chain's CDR3 is CASSIGGGRSDTQYF. The CDR3 DNA reads TGTGCCAGTAGTATAGGTGGAGGGAGATCAGATACGCAGTATTTT. The V and J genes are TRBV19 and TRBJ2-3; maybe TRBD2 (6 bases). This CDR3 has 15 residues. In germline, CDR1 is LNHDA, CDR2 SQIVND (reference sequence). V was cut by 1 base and J by 4 bases, with 12 bases left in between.

This chain uses TRBV28 with TRBJ2-7; D unresolved. The germline V gene encodes CDR1 MDHEN and CDR2 SYDVKM. This CDR3 is 13 amino acids long. Trimming left V 3 bases short and J 6 bases short, with 12 bases between. The CDR3 reads CASSFPAWSEQYF. The CDR3 nucleotides read TGTGCCAGCAGTTTTCCCGCCTGGAGCGAGCAGTACTTC.

This sequence joins TRBV5-6 and TRBJ1-2; 9 bases are a match to TRBD1. This CDR3 has 14 amino acids. Trimming took 5 bases from V and 5 from J; bases not matched to a gene: 7. Germline V gene data show CDR1 as SGHDT and CDR2 as YYEEEE. Here the CDR3 DNA reads TGTGCCAGCAGGCTCGACAGGGGGGAGTATGGCTACACCTTC. This sequence encodes CASRLDRGEYGYTF.

The chain's CDR3 is CASSPTSRYEQYF. In DNA form, the CDR3 reads TGTGCCAGCAGCCCGACTAGCAGATACGAGCAGTACTTC. The chain is built from TRBV27 and TRBJ2-7; 7 nucleotides align to TRBD2. The germline V gene encodes CDR1 MNHEY and CDR2 SMNVEV (reference sequence). This CDR3 comprises 13 residues. The V and J ends lost 6 bases and 4 bases, in that order; junction bases with no gene match: 6.

The genes are TRBV7-2 and TRBJ2-2; 7 nucleotides align to TRBD2. V was pared by 1 base and J by 4 bases, with 3 bases of the junction left unmatched. The germline CDR1 and CDR2 sequences are SGHTA and FQGNSA. The CDR3 has 15 residues. CDR3 sequence: CASSLGLAATGELFF. CDR3 bases: TGTGCCAGCAGCTTAGGGCTAGCGGCCACCGGGGAGCTGTTTTTT. The variable domain in full, completed from reference TRBV7-2 and TRBJ2-2, reads GAGVSQSPSNKVTEKGKDVELRCDPISGHTALYWYRQSLGQGLEFLIYFQGNSAPDKSGLPSDRFSAERTGGSVSTLTIQRTQQEDSAVYLCASSLGLAATGELFFGEGSRLTVL.

This clone showed up just once. The chain combines TRBV15 with TRBJ1-1; no reliable D call. The V gene lost 8 bases and the J gene lost 0 bases, with 10 bases spanning the gap. Germline V gene lookup returns CDR1 LNHNV and CDR2 YYDKDF (reference sequence). CDR3 length equals 13 residues. The CDR3 loop reads CATAEPLNTEAFF. The CDR3 region has the DNA TGTGCCACCGCTGAGCCCCTGAACACTGAAGCTTTCTTT. Supplemented by reference TRBV15 and TRBJ1-1, the full variable domain reads DAMVIQNPRYQVTQFGKPVTLSCSQTLNHNVMYWYQQKSSQAPKLLFHYYDKDFNNEADTPDNFQSRRPNTSFCFLDIRSPGLGDTAMYLCATAEPLNTEAFFGQGTRLTVV.

The genes are TRBV28 and TRBJ2-7; 10 bases line up with TRBD2. The length of the CDR3 is 14 residues. Germline assignment: CDR1 MDHEN and CDR2 SYDVKM. Unmatched junction bases numbered 5, after V lost 6 bases and J lost 3 bases. The CDR3 protein is CASRPSGSLYEQYF. The CDR3 bases are TGTGCCAGCAGGCCTAGCGGGAGCCTCTACGAGCAGTACTTC.

The gene calls are TRBV28 and TRBJ2-6; TRBD1 matches 7 bases. Germline trimming cut 7 bases from V and 0 bases from J; bases unmatched to any gene: 9. Germline V gene sequence: CDR1 MDHEN, CDR2 SYDVKM. The CDR3 runs to 17 residues. The CDR3, as DNA: TGTGCCAGCACAACGGGACAGATGTTCTCTGGGGCCAACGTCCTGACTTTC. Translated, it gives CASTTGQMFSGANVLTF.

This clone was counted a single time. This chain joins TRBV28 and TRBJ2-7, with 7 bases lining up with TRBD1. Losses at the gene ends were 7 bases for V and 5 bases for J; bases not matched to a gene: 2. CDR1 is MDHEN, CDR2 SYDVKM, per germline. This CDR3 is 11 amino acids long. CDR3 nucleotides: TGTGCCAGCACCGACAGGGACGAGCAGTACTTC. Its protein is CASTDRDEQYF.

The V and J genes are TRBV27 and TRBJ2-1; TRBD2 matches at 9 bases. The CDR3 runs 15 residues. The germline V gene has CDR1 MNHEY and CDR2 SMNVEV (reference sequence). The V gene end was trimmed by 4 bases and the J gene end by 4 bases; junction bases not matched to a gene: 5. The DNA of the CDR3 is TGTGCCAGCAGTTCGGACAGCGGGAGGTACAATGAGCAGTTCTTC. Protein sequence: CASSSDSGRYNEQFF.

This clone appeared a single time. The chain is built from TRBV27 and TRBJ2-3, with 10 bases lining up with TRBD1. Germline assignment: CDR1 MNHEY and CDR2 SMNVEV (reference sequence). Trimming at V came to 5 bases and at J to 3 bases, leaving 11 bases not matched to a gene. There are 17 residues in the CDR3. In DNA form, the CDR3 reads TGTGCCAGCAGTCCCCGACCTTGGGACAGGGGAACAGATACGCAGTATTTT. Protein: CASSPRPWDRGTDTQYF.

The chain couples TRBV3-1 (or the pseudogene TRBV3-2) to TRBJ1-2, with D unresolved. The V end was cut by 7 bases, the J end by 1 base, with 10 bases between. The CDR3 runs to 13 residues. The germline gives CDR1 LGHDT, CDR2 YNNKEL (reference sequence). The CDR3 nucleotides are TGTGCCAGCATCAGAGGTATTAACTATGGCTACACCTTC. The encoded protein is CASIRGINYGYTF.

CDR3 region: CASSIGGTVNTEAFF. The CDR3 bases are TGTGCCAGTAGTATTGGGGGGACAGTGAACACTGAAGCTTTCTTT. The chain carries TRBV19 and TRBJ1-1; the match to TRBD1 covers 7 bases. The germline CDR1 and CDR2 sequences are LNHDA and SQIVND (reference sequence). Losses at the gene ends were 3 bases for V and 0 bases for J; bases not matched to a gene: 4. The CDR3 length is 15 residues.

This clone was detected only a few times. The genes are TRBV2 and TRBJ2-4; 7 nucleotides line up with TRBD1. The CDR3 spans 13 residues. J gave up 15 bases and V 9 bases, and 17 bases lay outside the gene matches. CDR1 is SNHLY, CDR2 FYNNEI, per germline. This CDR3 reads CASTGLGTAERYF. The CDR3 DNA sequence: TGTGCCAGTACAGGCCTGGGGACAGCGGAGAGGTACTTC.

This clone showed up just once. The rearrangement joins TRBV4-3 to TRBJ2-4; no clear D gene. From germline, CDR1 is LGHNA and CDR2 YSLEER. The CDR3 runs 15 residues. V lost 0 bases and J 3 bases, leaving 9 bases between the germline ends. This CDR3 reads CASSQDQVNKNIQYF. In DNA form, the CDR3 reads TGCGCCAGCAGCCAAGATCAGGTTAACAAAAACATTCAGTACTTC.

V is TRBV27 and J is TRBJ1-3, with 8 positions matching TRBD1. CDR3 length: 14 residues. V trimming: 6 bases; J trimming: 4 bases; junction bases outside the gene matches: 5. The germline V gene encodes CDR1 MNHEY and CDR2 SMNVEV (reference sequence). Here the CDR3 DNA reads TGTGCCAGCAGCGCAGGGGGCTCAGGAAACACCATATATTTT. It translates to CASSAGGSGNTIYF.

The chain is built from TRBV27 and TRBJ1-1, with 7 positions matching TRBD1. Germline lookup yields CDR1 MNHEY and CDR2 SMNVEV (reference sequence). CDR3 length: 15 residues. The V and J ends lost 5 bases and 7 bases, in that order; junction bases with no gene match: 13. The CDR3 DNA reads as TGTGCCAGCAGTACCCGGACAGGAGGGACTGGTGAAGCTTTCTTT. Protein: CASSTRTGGTGEAFF.

CDR3 residues: CSVQTGDSYTF. The DNA of the CDR3 is TGCAGCGTTCAGACAGGGGACAGCTACACCTTC. V and J are TRBV29-1 and TRBJ1-2, with 8 nucleotides matching TRBD1. The germline V gene encodes CDR1 SQVTM and CDR2 ANQGSEA. J lost 9 bases, V lost 5 bases, and 5 bases had no gene match. The CDR3 loop spans 11 amino acids.

The rearrangement links TRBV7-2 to TRBJ1-6, with 11 bases lining up with TRBD1. There are 15 residues in the CDR3. Trimming took 5 bases from V and 10 from J; bases not matched to a gene: 7. CDR1 and CDR2 from the germline V gene are SGHTA and FQGNSA. CDR3 loop: CASSEGQGVRSPLHF. DNA of the CDR3: TGTGCCAGCAGCGAGGGACAGGGGGTGCGGTCACCCCTCCACTTT.

This clone has just a few counts. The gene calls are TRBV28 and TRBJ2-2; the D gene is possibly TRBD2 (6 bases). Germline-derived CDR1 and CDR2 are MDHEN and SYDVKM. Between the trimmed V and J ends, which lost 6 bases and 2 bases, there was a span of 19 bases. The CDR3 is 17 residues long. The CDR3 nucleotides are TGTGCCAGCAGCGGCCCACCCGGGACTGCCAACACCGGGGAGCTGTTTTTT. Translation gives CASSGPPGTANTGELFF.

The CDR3 loop is CASSVAPGTSGSNEQFF. CDR3 in DNA: TGTGCCAGCAGCGTAGCGCCCGGGACTAGCGGGAGTAATGAGCAGTTCTTC. The chain couples TRBV9 to TRBJ2-1; 14 nucleotides match TRBD2. CDR1 SGDLS and CDR2 YYNGEE come from the germline V gene. The CDR3 has 17 residues. V was pared by 0 bases and J by 7 bases, with 6 bases of the junction left unmatched.